Below, 6 T cell receptor beta chains from the same sample are listed, as sequenced in a study of cytomegalovirus exposure and HLA in healthy donors. The primer mix had 60 Vbeta and 13 Jbeta primers. Some clones are missing from TCRdb's copy, which holds only in-frame ones; the method was immunoSEQ multiplex PCR. The sample carries about 170,000 clones, under 90% recorded once. The specimen was PBMCs. The receptors shown here come from a man aged 30 to 45 in good health and CMV-seropositive.

The table lists this clone with a few counts. The rearrangement joins TRBV5-1 to TRBJ2-1; perhaps TRBD2 as D (7 bases). Germline V gene data show CDR1 as SGHRS and CDR2 as YFSETQ. The V and J ends lost 4 bases and 7 bases respectively, with 18 bases between them. This CDR3 region has 15 residues. CDR3 in amino acids: CASSTEGGDRNEQFF. Here the CDR3 DNA reads TGCGCCAGCAGCACCGAAGGGGGGGACCGGAATGAGCAGTTCTTC.

The V and J genes are TRBV6-5 and TRBJ1-2, with 7 bases matching TRBD1. V trimming: 7 bases; J trimming: 6 bases; junction bases outside the gene matches: 11. CDR3 length equals 14 residues. The germline V gene encodes CDR1 MNHEY and CDR2 SVGAGI. CDR3 in amino acids: CASTETGTADGYTF. As DNA, the CDR3 is TGTGCCAGCACGGAGACCGGGACAGCAGATGGCTACACCTTC.

The genes are TRBV18 and TRBJ1-1; 7 bases agree with TRBD1. V gave up 3 bases and J gave up 0 bases; unmatched junction bases: 7. The CDR3 runs to 16 residues. CDR1 and CDR2 (germline): KGHSH, LQKENI. The CDR3 loop reads CASSPTLGQLNTEAFF. The CDR3 nucleotides are TGTGCCAGCTCACCTACACTGGGACAGCTGAACACTGAAGCTTTCTTT.

The chain employs TRBV19 and TRBJ2-1, with 14 nucleotides matching TRBD2. The J segment lost 4 bases and the V segment lost 5 bases, leaving 4 bases of the junction unmatched. CDR1 LNHDA and CDR2 SQIVND come from the germline V gene (reference sequence). The length of the CDR3 is 16 residues. CDR3 sequence: CASSGRLAGGYNEQFF. The CDR3 DNA reads as TGTGCCAGTAGTGGTCGACTAGCGGGGGGGTACAATGAGCAGTTCTTC.

The chain employs TRBV18 and TRBJ2-5; 10 positions match TRBD1. The CDR3 has 17 amino acids. Trimming took 6 bases from V and 5 from J; bases not matched to a gene: 15. Germline V lookup: CDR1 KGHSH, CDR2 LQKENI. The CDR3 protein is CASSLGQGVPKMETQYF. The CDR3 DNA reads TGTGCCAGCTCTCTCGGACAGGGGGTACCAAAGATGGAGACCCAGTACTTC.

V gene TRBV11-3 combines with J gene TRBJ1-6; D uncertain. Germline values: CDR1 SGHNT, CDR2 YENEEA. Trimming stripped 4 bases from V and 14 bases from J, with 21 bases between. The CDR3 spans 15 residues. This CDR3 is CASSSYAGREFTLHF. As DNA, the CDR3 is TGTGCCAGCAGCTCCTATGCAGGACGGGAATTCACCCTCCACTTT.